These 25 T cell receptor beta chains originate from one sample sequenced in a study of blood T cells in healthy people across ages. A sample-barcoded 5' primer and a J-beta primer mix were used in a second PCR of about 6 to 12 cycles. TCRdb recomputed calls from the 5' RACE reads with MiXCR, one row per CDR3 protein. The table includes 550,000 to 800,000 distinct CDR3 sequences, 32% detected once. The sample was blood. The receptor source for this set is an elderly woman in good health.

This clonotype appeared a few times. A far more abundant clone sits one base away, making this likely a read error. The rearrangement uses TRBV27 and TRBJ2-5; perhaps TRBD2 as D (6 bases). CDR3 size: 13 residues. Germline lookup yields CDR1 MNHEY and CDR2 SMNVEV (reference sequence). CDR3 nucleotides: TGTGCCAGCAGTTTACGGGGGAGAGAGGCCCAGTACTTC. As protein: CASSLRGREAQYF.

This clonotype was seen at least ten times. The chain joins TRBV5-1 to TRBJ2-3; D not resolved. There are 15 residues in the CDR3. Germline-derived CDR1 and CDR2 are SGHRS and YFSETQ. V was pared by 0 bases and J by 2 bases, with 10 bases between. The CDR3: CASSLDGVYTDTQYF. The DNA for the CDR3 is TGCGCCAGCAGCTTGGATGGGGTGTACACAGATACGCAGTATTTT.

This clonotype came up a few times. A much bigger clone sits one base away, suggesting this may be a read error. V gene TRBV29-1 combines with J gene TRBJ2-3; the D gene could be TRBD1 or TRBD2 (7 bases each). The CDR3 covers 15 residues. The germline V gene encodes CDR1 SQVTM and CDR2 ANQGSEA. The CDR3: CSVEREGASSDAQYF. Here the CDR3 DNA reads TGCAGCGTTGAAAGGGAGGGGGCGAGTTCAGATGCGCAGTATTTT.

This clonotype appeared a few times. Just one base apart from a much larger clone, this may be a read error. The J gene is TRBJ2-5, the V gene TRBV4-2; the match to TRBD1 covers 7 bases. The germline gives CDR1 LGHNA, CDR2 YNFKEQ. With 4 bases clipped from V and 11 bases from J, the junction kept 13 bases outside the gene matches. CDR3 length equals 14 residues. CDR3 protein: CASSRETGQDEQYF. CDR3 DNA: TGTGCCAGCAGCCGAGAGACAGGGCAAGATGAGCAGTACTTC.

Turning to this clonotype: Possible read error: a much larger clone is one base away. The chain carries TRBV12-3 or TRBV12-4 and TRBJ2-4; D is tentatively TRBD1 or TRBD2 (7 bases each). With 6 bases removed from V and 1 base from J, the gap between germline ends came to 10 bases. The CDR3 is made up of 14 amino acids. CDR3 coding DNA: TGTGCCAGCAGGCAGGGGGGGGCCAAAAACATTCAGTACTTC. This encodes CASRQGGAKNIQYF.

This clonotype was found many times. The rearrangement joins TRBV5-1 to TRBJ1-2; D may be TRBD1 (6 bases). V gave up 2 bases and J gave up 8 bases, with 16 bases separating them. Germline-derived CDR1 and CDR2 are SGHRS and YFSETQ. The CDR3 spans 14 residues. The CDR3 DNA follows: TGCGCCAGCAGCTTCGCAGGGGCCGTTGAAGGCTACACCTTC. This translates into CASSFAGAVEGYTF.

Remarks on this clonotype: A clone one base away is much larger, so this may be a read error. The chain employs TRBV7-9 and TRBJ2-3; D assignment may be TRBD1 or TRBD2 (5 bases each). Germline CDR1 and CDR2: SEHNR and FQNEAQ (reference sequence). The CDR3 length is 12 residues. CDR3 sequence: CTSSSGTVPQYF. The DNA for the CDR3 is TGTACCAGCAGCTCCGGGACGGTCCCGCAGTATTTT.

This clonotype has more than one count but fewer than ten. J is TRBJ1-5 and V is TRBV2; weak D call: TRBD1 (5 bases). Germline-derived CDR1 and CDR2 are SNHLY and FYNNEI. CDR3 size: 13 residues. V lost 8 bases and J 1 base, leaving 9 bases between the germline ends. In nucleotides, the CDR3 is TGTGCCAGCTGCCGGGACAGCAATCAGCCCCAGCATTTT. This sequence encodes CASCRDSNQPQHF.

The genes are TRBV6-5 and TRBJ2-6, with D maybe TRBD1 (5 bases). The CDR3 sequence is 15 residues long. V was trimmed by 7 bases and J by 0 bases, leaving 10 bases between them. The germline CDR1 and CDR2 sequences are MNHEY and SVGAGI. CDR3 residues: CASIDSSSGANVLTF. The CDR3, as DNA: TGTGCCAGCATCGACAGTTCCTCTGGGGCCAACGTCCTGACTTTC.

This clonotype has just a few counts. Its ends do not fully match the called genes, so a read error is possible. The V call is TRBV7-9, the J call TRBJ1-4; no clear D. CDR3 length: 12 residues. CDR1 is SEHNR and CDR2 is FQNEAQ in the germline V gene (reference sequence). The CDR3 DNA sequence: TGTGCCAACAGCTTAGGAGATGAAAAACTGTTTTTT. It encodes CANSLGDEKLFF.

A remark on this clonotype: A much more abundant neighbour one base away suggests this may be a read error. The chain recombines TRBV6-5 with TRBJ2-2; either TRBD1 or TRBD2 may fit D (6 bases each). CDR1 is MNHEY, CDR2 SVGAGI, per germline. This CDR3 has 14 residues. CDR3 nucleotide sequence: TGTGCCAGCAGGGAGACGGGGGACACCGGGGAGCGGTTTTTT. This gives the protein CASRETGDTGERFF.

The chain combines TRBV3-1 with TRBJ2-2; 9 bases map to TRBD2. Trimming cost V 7 bases and J 2 bases; bases outside gene matches: 8. The CDR3 consists of 16 residues. CDR1 and CDR2 (germline): LGHDT, YNNKEL (reference sequence). Written as DNA, the CDR3 is TGTGCCAGCACCCTCCGTAGCGGGGGTAACACCGGGGAGCTGTTTTTT. The encoded protein is CASTLRSGGNTGELFF.

The chain employs TRBV20-1 and TRBJ1-5, with D uncertain. This CDR3 has 13 residues. Germline V gene lookup returns CDR1 DFQATT and CDR2 SNEGSKA (reference sequence). V was clipped by 6 bases and J by 3 bases, with 12 bases between them. CDR3 residues: CSARLQPNQPQHF. In DNA form, the CDR3 reads TGCAGTGCGAGGCTACAGCCCAATCAGCCCCAGCATTTT.

Notes on this clonotype: A much larger clone lies one base from this, so it may be a read error. CDR3 amino acids: CSARVQGYTETQYF. The CDR3 DNA reads TGCAGTGCTAGAGTACAGGGCTATACAGAGACCCAGTACTTC. The chain combines TRBV20-1 with TRBJ2-5, with a possible D match to TRBD1 (6 bases). V was clipped by 1 base and J by 4 bases, with 13 bases between them. The CDR3 runs to 14 residues. Looked up from germline, CDR1 is DFQATT and CDR2 is SNEGSKA (reference sequence).

This clonotype was found many times. CDR3 sequence (DNA): TGTGCCAGCAGCGCCCTAGGGACTACCAATGAAAAACTGTTTTTT. Translated: CASSALGTTNEKLFF. J is TRBJ1-4 and V is TRBV12-3 or TRBV12-4, with D possibly TRBD1 on 5 matching bases. The V and J ends lost 6 bases and 5 bases respectively, with 16 bases between them. The CDR3 is made up of 15 amino acids.

The V call is TRBV20-1, the J call TRBJ2-1; D might be TRBD1 or TRBD2, each matching 6 bases. Germline CDR1 reads DFQATT; CDR2 reads SNEGSKA (reference sequence). Trimming removed 3 bases at V and 8 bases at J, with 17 bases between. This CDR3 region has 14 residues. As DNA, the CDR3 is TGCAGTGCTAGGTCGGAAAGGGGGGATCATGAGCAGTTCTTC. Protein product: CSARSERGDHEQFF.

This clonotype was recorded only once. The chain couples TRBV11-2 to TRBJ2-5; D not certain. Germline CDR1 and CDR2: SGHAT and FQNNGV. Deletions cut 1 base from V and 3 bases from J, with 15 bases between. The CDR3 has 16 amino acids. In DNA form, the CDR3 reads TGTGCCAGCAGCTTAGGCTTCGAGGTTTTCGAAGAGACCCAGTACTTC. Its translation: CASSLGFEVFEETQYF.

J is TRBJ1-2 and V is TRBV7-9; no reliable D call. The CDR3 is 14 residues long. Trimming took 5 bases from V and 3 from J, leaving 13 bases between them. CDR1 and CDR2 from the germline V gene are SEHNR and FQNEAQ (reference sequence). The CDR3 coding sequence is TGTGCCAGCAGCCACGGGCGATTGGACTATGGCTACACCTTC. Its protein product is CASSHGRLDYGYTF.

The V gene is TRBV7-9, the J gene TRBJ2-5; no clear D. Per the germline V gene, CDR1 is SEHNR and CDR2 is FQNEAQ (reference sequence). Deletions cut 3 bases from V and 4 bases from J, with 12 bases between. This CDR3 comprises 14 residues. CDR3: CASSFKRSGETQYF. CDR3 sequence (DNA): TGTGCCAGCAGCTTTAAGAGATCAGGAGAGACCCAGTACTTC. The full variable domain, completed using reference TRBV7-9 and TRBJ2-5, is DTGVSQNPRHKITKRGQNVTFRCDPISEHNRLYWYRQTLGQGPEFLTYFQNEAQLEKSRLLSDRFSAERPKGSFSTLEIQRTEQGDSAMYLCASSFKRSGETQYFGPGTRLLVL.

A few counts support this clonotype. V usage is TRBV7-8 and J usage is TRBJ1-1; D perhaps matches TRBD1 (6 bases). V was clipped by 5 bases and J by 5 bases, with 15 bases between them. Germline values: CDR1 SGHVS, CDR2 FQNEAQ. The CDR3 sequence is 14 residues long. The CDR3 reads CASSPRGLRTEAFF. CDR3 DNA: TGTGCCAGCAGCCCCCGGGGGCTAAGGACTGAAGCTTTCTTT.

This clonotype appeared many times. The chain is built from TRBV20-1 and TRBJ2-3, with D perhaps TRBD2 (5 bases). The CDR3 sequence is 14 residues long. Trimming cost V 3 bases and J 3 bases, with 13 bases left between them. The V gene's germline CDR1 is DFQATT and CDR2 SNEGSKA (reference sequence). The CDR3 is CSARSSWMTDTQYF. CDR3 nucleotide sequence: TGCAGTGCTAGGTCTAGCTGGATGACAGATACGCAGTATTTT.

This clonotype has ten or more counts. The CDR3 bases are TGTGCCAGCAGCACAACAGGGGGCGCCGGTAATTCACCCCTCCACTTT. Protein: CASSTTGGAGNSPLHF. The J gene is TRBJ1-6, the V gene TRBV7-3, with 9 bases aligning to TRBD1. Trimming took 5 bases from V and 6 from J; bases not matched to a gene: 8. Per germline, CDR1 SGHTA and CDR2 FQGTGA. The CDR3 length is 16 residues. Supplemented by reference TRBV7-3 and TRBJ1-6, the full variable domain reads GAGVSQTPSNKVTEKGKYVELRCDPISGHTALYWYRQSLGQGPEFLIYFQGTGAADDSGLPNDRFFAVRPEGSVSTLKIQRTERGDSAVYLCASSTTGGAGNSPLHFGNGTRLTVT.

The table lists this clonotype with a few counts. The chain joins TRBV2 to TRBJ2-2; D is perhaps TRBD2 (6 bases). Per the germline V gene, CDR1 is SNHLY and CDR2 is FYNNEI. Trimming left V 9 bases short and J 2 bases short, with 22 bases between. The CDR3 is 17 amino acids. In DNA form, the CDR3 reads TGTGCCAGTTTACTGGGACTTACGTTGCTCAACACCGGGGAGCTGTTTTTT. Amino acid sequence: CASLLGLTLLNTGELFF.

The chain combines TRBV20-1 with TRBJ1-2; D is uncertain. The CDR3 extends over 12 amino acids. Per the germline V gene, CDR1 is DFQATT and CDR2 is SNEGSKA (reference sequence). The CDR3 spells CTSTAHEYGYTF. The CDR3 nucleotides read TGCACCTCAACGGCACACGAATATGGCTACACCTTC.

In this sample, this clonotype turned up many times. This chain joins TRBV7-2 and TRBJ2-3; TRBD1 is a possible D gene (6 bases). V lost 8 bases to trimming and J lost 1 base, with 13 bases between them. CDR3 length: 14 residues. Germline lookup yields CDR1 SGHTA and CDR2 FQGNSA. The CDR3 coding sequence is TGTGCCAGCTCCCAGGGGCTTGGCACAGATACGCAGTATTTT. This gives the protein CASSQGLGTDTQYF.